Listed below are T cell receptor beta chains from one sample, sequenced in a study of memory CD4+ T cells and cytomegalovirus serostatus. The protocol was immunoSEQ multiplex PCR, while the TCRdb copy is restricted to in-frame clones and leaves out a portion. The profile shows around 63,000 clones, about three quarters of them singletons. What was sequenced was memory CD4+ T cells from blood. The source of these receptors is an adult in good health and CMV-seronegative. Some clones in this sample may be carry-over from other donors' samples. The CDR3 runs from the conserved cysteine through the conserved F or W. A D gene is named only where the DNA matches it firmly. The listing skips clone size in some rows; elsewhere it reads once, few, many or a size class.

abundance: -; v_gene: TRBV30; j_gene: TRBJ2-5; d_gene: TRBD2; CDR3nt: TGTGCCTGGAGTTTAGCGGGAGGGTTTAGTGAGACCCAGTACTTC; CDR3aa: CAWSLAGGFSETQYF
abundance: few; v_gene: TRBV15; j_gene: TRBJ1-5; d_gene: -; CDR3nt: TGTGCCACCAGCAGAATGGCAAATCAGCCCCAGCATTTT; CDR3aa: CATSRMANQPQHF
abundance: -; v_gene: TRBV6-1; j_gene: TRBJ2-3; d_gene: -; CDR3nt: TGTGCCAGCATGGGGGAAATATGGGATACGCAGTATTTT; CDR3aa: CASMGEIWDTQYF
abundance: -; v_gene: TRBV30; j_gene: TRBJ1-6; d_gene: -; CDR3nt: TGTGCCTGGAGAGGGATTGGCTATAATTCACCCCTCCACTTT; CDR3aa: CAWRGIGYNSPLHF
abundance: -; v_gene: TRBV2; j_gene: TRBJ1-2; d_gene: -; CDR3nt: TGTGCCAGCAGTTATCCCTCCTATGGCTACACCTTC; CDR3aa: CASSYPSYGYTF
abundance: -; v_gene: TRBV7-2; j_gene: TRBJ1-1; d_gene: -; CDR3nt: TGTGCCAGCAGCTTTCAGGGGTCCACTGAAGCTTTCTTT; CDR3aa: CASSFQGSTEAFF
abundance: once; v_gene: TRBV5-4; j_gene: TRBJ1-4; d_gene: -; CDR3nt: TGTGCCAGCAGCGTTGGACTGGGAGAAAAACTGTTTTTT; CDR3aa: CASSVGLGEKLFF
abundance: -; v_gene: TRBV10-2; j_gene: TRBJ2-1; d_gene: -; CDR3nt: TGCGCCAGCAGTGACTGGTTGGGGGAGCGGTCAAATGAGCAGTTCTTC; CDR3aa: CASSDWLGERSNEQFF
abundance: -; v_gene: TRBV14; j_gene: TRBJ1-2; d_gene: TRBD1; CDR3nt: TGTGCCAGCAGCCAATATGTTGTCGTACAGGGGGTCAACGGCTACACCTTC; CDR3aa: CASSQYVVVQGVNGYTF
abundance: -; v_gene: TRBV6-5; j_gene: TRBJ1-2; d_gene: TRBD1; CDR3nt: TGTGCCACCCACAAACAGGGGGTCGATGGCTACACCTTC; CDR3aa: CATHKQGVDGYTF
abundance: -; v_gene: TRBV4-3; j_gene: TRBJ1-5; d_gene: TRBD1; CDR3nt: TGCGCCAGCAGCCAAAAGGCAGGGGGCCTTCAGCCCCAGCATTTT; CDR3aa: CASSQKAGGLQPQHF
abundance: once; v_gene: TRBV19; j_gene: TRBJ1-4; d_gene: TRBD1; CDR3nt: TGTGCCAGTAGGCTCGACAGGGGAACTAATGAAAAACTGTTTTTT; CDR3aa: CASRLDRGTNEKLFF
abundance: -; v_gene: TRBV7-2; j_gene: TRBJ1-5; d_gene: -; CDR3nt: TGTGCCAGCAGCCCACAGGTCCGCCAGCCCCAGCATTTT; CDR3aa: CASSPQVRQPQHF
abundance: -; v_gene: TRBV25-1; j_gene: TRBJ1-1; d_gene: -; CDR3nt: TGTGCCAGCTCCCCCGGCGGGGGGAACACTGAAGCTTTCTTT; CDR3aa: CASSPGGGNTEAFF
abundance: few; v_gene: TRBV7-9; j_gene: TRBJ1-5; d_gene: -; CDR3nt: TGTGCCAGCAGCCACGGGGGCCCGCGAGGTAGCAATCAGCCCCAGCATTTT; CDR3aa: CASSHGGPRGSNQPQHF
abundance: -; v_gene: TRBV11-2; j_gene: TRBJ1-2; d_gene: -; CDR3nt: TGTGCCAGCAGCTCGAGACAGATTCAGAACTATGGCTACACCTTC; CDR3aa: CASSSRQIQNYGYTF
abundance: -; v_gene: TRBV19; j_gene: TRBJ1-3; d_gene: -; CDR3nt: TGTGCCAGTAGTGTGACCTCGAGCTCTGGAAACACCATATATTTT; CDR3aa: CASSVTSSSGNTIYF
abundance: -; v_gene: TRBV15; j_gene: TRBJ2-1; d_gene: TRBD2; CDR3nt: TGTGCCACCAGCAGAGATTCTCTAGCGGTAGCCCCGTTCTTC; CDR3aa: CATSRDSLAVAPFF
abundance: once; v_gene: TRBV5-4; j_gene: TRBJ1-2; d_gene: TRBD1; CDR3nt: TGTGCCAGCAGCTGGGGGACAGTAGGAGGCTACACCTTC; CDR3aa: CASSWGTVGGYTF
abundance: few; v_gene: TRBV9; j_gene: TRBJ1-1; d_gene: -; CDR3nt: TGTGCCAGCAGCGTAGATGGCCTCATGAACACTGAAGCTTTCTTT; CDR3aa: CASSVDGLMNTEAFF
abundance: few; v_gene: TRBV10-3; j_gene: TRBJ2-3; d_gene: -; CDR3nt: TGTGCCATAGGTGGGACCCGCGACACAGATACGCAGTATTTT; CDR3aa: CAIGGTRDTDTQYF
abundance: -; v_gene: TRBV10-3; j_gene: TRBJ1-2; d_gene: -; CDR3nt: TGTGCCATCAGTGGTGAGTCTGGGGGGAACAGGAGGTTAGCTAACTATGGCTACACCTTC; CDR3aa: CAISGESGGNRRLANYGYTF
abundance: -; v_gene: TRBV19; j_gene: TRBJ2-4; d_gene: -; CDR3nt: TGTGCCAGTAGACCGAGTGGCTCCAAAAACATTCAGTACTTC; CDR3aa: CASRPSGSKNIQYF
abundance: -; v_gene: TRBV7-8; j_gene: TRBJ2-3; d_gene: -; CDR3nt: TGTGCCAGCAGGATCACAGATACGCAGTATTTT; CDR3aa: CASRITDTQYF
abundance: once; v_gene: TRBV4-3; j_gene: TRBJ2-2; d_gene: -; CDR3nt: TGCGCCAGCAGCCAAGTCGGGGCTGCGAGCGGGGAGCTGTTTTTT; CDR3aa: CASSQVGAASGELFF
abundance: -; v_gene: TRBV6-5; j_gene: TRBJ1-5; d_gene: TRBD1; CDR3nt: TGTGCCAGCAGTTCACGTGGGACAGGGAAGCCCCAGCATTTT; CDR3aa: CASSSRGTGKPQHF
abundance: few; v_gene: TRBV5-1; j_gene: TRBJ2-1; d_gene: TRBD2; CDR3nt: TGCGCCAGCAGCTCCGGGACTAGACCCTACAATGAGCAGTTCTTC; CDR3aa: CASSSGTRPYNEQFF
abundance: -; v_gene: TRBV27; j_gene: TRBJ1-2; d_gene: -; CDR3nt: TGTGCCAGCAGTCCCCTTACAGGGCGGACGGGCTACACCTTC; CDR3aa: CASSPLTGRTGYTF
abundance: few; v_gene: TRBV7-9; j_gene: TRBJ1-1; d_gene: -; CDR3nt: TGTGCCAGCAGCTTAGTGGGGAGGGTAGGTCTCTTT; CDR3aa: CASSLVGRVGLF
abundance: -; v_gene: TRBV19; j_gene: TRBJ1-5; d_gene: -; CDR3nt: TGTGCCAGTAGTACCCAAGTGTCGCCCCAGCATTTT; CDR3aa: CASSTQVSPQHF
abundance: few; v_gene: TRBV4-3; j_gene: TRBJ2-1; d_gene: -; CDR3nt: TGCGCCAGCAGCCAAGATTTCCTGGGAAAGCAGTTCTTC; CDR3aa: CASSQDFLGKQFF
abundance: -; v_gene: TRBV19; j_gene: TRBJ1-5; d_gene: -; CDR3nt: TGTGCCAGTAGTTACGGGAATCAGCCCCAGCATTTT; CDR3aa: CASSYGNQPQHF
abundance: -; v_gene: TRBV7-9; j_gene: TRBJ2-3; d_gene: TRBD2; CDR3nt: TGTGCCAGCAGCGCGTTAGGTCGCGGCGGGAGGGAGAGCACAGATACGCAGTATTTT; CDR3aa: CASSALGRGGRESTDTQYF
abundance: -; v_gene: TRBV30; j_gene: TRBJ2-7; d_gene: -; CDR3nt: TGTGCCTGGAGTTCCCAGTCGTCCGAGCAGTACTTC; CDR3aa: CAWSSQSSEQYF
abundance: -; v_gene: TRBV30; j_gene: TRBJ2-5; d_gene: -; CDR3nt: TGTGCCTGGAGTGTACGGTGGTCAGAGACCCAGTACTTC; CDR3aa: CAWSVRWSETQYF
abundance: -; v_gene: TRBV10-2; j_gene: TRBJ1-4; d_gene: -; CDR3nt: TGCGCCAGCAGTTTTCGGCCTCATGATGAAAAACTGTTTTTT; CDR3aa: CASSFRPHDEKLFF
abundance: -; v_gene: TRBV19; j_gene: TRBJ2-5; d_gene: -; CDR3nt: TGTGCCAGTAGTCCTTCTAGGAACAGCCGAGAGACCCAGTACTTC; CDR3aa: CASSPSRNSRETQYF
abundance: -; v_gene: TRBV6-6; j_gene: TRBJ2-7; d_gene: TRBD1; CDR3nt: TGTGCCAGCAGTTACAGGACAGGGGCCCCCGAGCAGTACTTC; CDR3aa: CASSYRTGAPEQYF
abundance: once; v_gene: TRBV18; j_gene: TRBJ2-2; d_gene: -; CDR3nt: TGTGCCAGCTCACCACCACGGGGGACGAACACCGGGGAGCTGTTTTTT; CDR3aa: CASSPPRGTNTGELFF
abundance: -; v_gene: TRBV18; j_gene: TRBJ2-7; d_gene: -; CDR3nt: TGTGCCAGCTCACCACCTACAGGGCCCACGGCCTTCGAGCAGTACTTC; CDR3aa: CASSPPTGPTAFEQYF
abundance: -; v_gene: TRBV14; j_gene: TRBJ1-2; d_gene: -; CDR3nt: TGTGCCAGCAGCCCGAGGGAATCTTGGTATGGCTACACCTTC; CDR3aa: CASSPRESWYGYTF
abundance: once; v_gene: TRBV6-6; j_gene: TRBJ2-7; d_gene: TRBD2; CDR3nt: TGTGCCAGCAGTTCCCCTAGCGGAGGTTCCTACGAGCAGTACTTC; CDR3aa: CASSSPSGGSYEQYF
abundance: -; v_gene: TRBV6-5; j_gene: TRBJ1-6; d_gene: -; CDR3nt: TGTGCCAGCAGTTACTTTGAGGGGAGGAATTCACCCCTCCACTTT; CDR3aa: CASSYFEGRNSPLHF
abundance: -; v_gene: TRBV18; j_gene: TRBJ1-4; d_gene: TRBD1; CDR3nt: TGTGCCAGCTCACGGGACAGGGGAGATGAAAAACTGTTTTTT; CDR3aa: CASSRDRGDEKLFF
abundance: -; v_gene: TRBV5-6; j_gene: TRBJ1-1; d_gene: -; CDR3nt: TGTGCCAGCAGTGTAGACACTGAAGCTTTCTTT; CDR3aa: CASSVDTEAFF
abundance: -; v_gene: TRBV11-2; j_gene: TRBJ2-7; d_gene: TRBD2; CDR3nt: TGTGCCAGCAGCTCCTGGACTAGCGGGGGCGACGGAACCTACGAGCAGTACTTC; CDR3aa: CASSSWTSGGDGTYEQYF
abundance: -; v_gene: TRBV30; j_gene: TRBJ1-1; d_gene: -; CDR3nt: TGTGCCTGGAGTGTATGGCGGAACACTGAAGCTTTCTTT; CDR3aa: CAWSVWRNTEAFF
abundance: -; v_gene: TRBV11-2; j_gene: TRBJ1-2; d_gene: TRBD1; CDR3nt: TGTGCCAGCTCTCCCCAGGGGGCAGCTTATGGCTACACCTTC; CDR3aa: CASSPQGAAYGYTF
abundance: -; v_gene: TRBV5-1; j_gene: TRBJ2-1; d_gene: TRBD2; CDR3nt: TGCGCCAGCAGCTTTTTAGCGGGCCACTCCTACAATGAGCAGTTCTTC; CDR3aa: CASSFLAGHSYNEQFF